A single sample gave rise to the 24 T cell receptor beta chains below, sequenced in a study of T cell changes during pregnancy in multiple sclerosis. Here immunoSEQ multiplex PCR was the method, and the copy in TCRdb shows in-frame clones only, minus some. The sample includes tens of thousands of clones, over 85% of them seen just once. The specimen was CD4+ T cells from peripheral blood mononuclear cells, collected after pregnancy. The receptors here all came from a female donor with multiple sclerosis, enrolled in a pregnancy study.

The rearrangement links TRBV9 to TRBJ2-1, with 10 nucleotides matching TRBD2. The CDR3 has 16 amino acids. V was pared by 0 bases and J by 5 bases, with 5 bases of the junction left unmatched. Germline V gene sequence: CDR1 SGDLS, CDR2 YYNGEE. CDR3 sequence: CASSVDLAGGNNEQFF. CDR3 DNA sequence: TGTGCCAGCAGCGTAGACTTAGCGGGAGGAAACAATGAGCAGTTCTTC.

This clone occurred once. CDR3 DNA: TGTGCCAGTAGTTTCATAGCGGGAGAAGCCTACGAGCAGTACTTC. Amino acids: CASSFIAGEAYEQYF. The chain uses TRBV19 and TRBJ2-7; TRBD2 agrees at 9 bases. The germline gives CDR1 LNHDA, CDR2 SQIVND (reference sequence). V lost 5 bases, J lost 2 bases, and 7 bases stayed unmatched. The CDR3 is 15 residues long.

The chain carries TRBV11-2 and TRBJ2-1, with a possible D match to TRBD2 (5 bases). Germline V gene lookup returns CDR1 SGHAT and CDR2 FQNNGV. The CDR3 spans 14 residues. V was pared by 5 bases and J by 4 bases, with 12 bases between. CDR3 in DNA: TGTGCCAGCAGCGGGCGTGCGGGTTACAATGAGCAGTTCTTC. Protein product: CASSGRAGYNEQFF.

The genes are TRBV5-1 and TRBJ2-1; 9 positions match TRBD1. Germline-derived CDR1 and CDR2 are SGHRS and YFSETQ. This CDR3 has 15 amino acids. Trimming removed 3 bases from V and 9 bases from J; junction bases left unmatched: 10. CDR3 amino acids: CASSWRDRVAGEQFF. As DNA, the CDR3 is TGCGCCAGCAGCTGGCGGGACAGGGTAGCTGGTGAGCAGTTCTTC. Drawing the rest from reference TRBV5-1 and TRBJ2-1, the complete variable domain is KAGVTQTPRYLIKTRGQQVTLSCSPISGHRSVSWYQQTPGQGLQFLFEYFSETQRNKGNFPGRFSGRQFSNSRSEMNVSTLELGDSALYLCASSWRDRVAGEQFFGPGTRLTVL.

DNA for the CDR3: TGCAGTCCCCTCAGGAATGAGCAGTTCTTC. Its protein is CSPLRNEQFF. The chain uses TRBV20-1 and TRBJ2-1; D is uncertain. Germline V gene data show CDR1 as DFQATT and CDR2 as SNEGSKA (reference sequence). V gave up 8 bases and J gave up 7 bases, with 9 bases separating them. There are 10 residues in the CDR3.

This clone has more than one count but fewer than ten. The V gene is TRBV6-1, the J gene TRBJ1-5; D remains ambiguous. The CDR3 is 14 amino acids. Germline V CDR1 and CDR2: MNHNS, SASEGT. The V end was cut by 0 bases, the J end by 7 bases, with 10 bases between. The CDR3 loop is CASSEARHTQPQHF. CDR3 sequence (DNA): TGTGCCAGCAGTGAAGCGCGGCATACCCAGCCCCAGCATTTT.

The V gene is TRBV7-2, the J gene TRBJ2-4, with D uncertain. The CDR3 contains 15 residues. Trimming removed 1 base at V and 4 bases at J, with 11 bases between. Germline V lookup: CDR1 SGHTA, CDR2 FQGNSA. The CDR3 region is CASSLENPGKNIQYF. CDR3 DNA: TGTGCCAGCAGCTTAGAGAATCCCGGGAAAAACATTCAGTACTTC.

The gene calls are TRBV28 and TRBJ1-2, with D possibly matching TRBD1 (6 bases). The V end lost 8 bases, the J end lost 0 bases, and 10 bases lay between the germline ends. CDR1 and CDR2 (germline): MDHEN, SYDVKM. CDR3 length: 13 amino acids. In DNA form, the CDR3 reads TGTGCCAGCGGACAGACAGCTAACTATGGCTACACCTTC. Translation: CASGQTANYGYTF.

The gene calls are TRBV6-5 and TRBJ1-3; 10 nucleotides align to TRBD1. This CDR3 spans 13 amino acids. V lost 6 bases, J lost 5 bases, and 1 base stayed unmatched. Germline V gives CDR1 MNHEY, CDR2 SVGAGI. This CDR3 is CASRTGGRNTIYF. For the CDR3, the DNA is TGTGCCAGCAGGACAGGGGGCCGAAACACCATATATTTT.

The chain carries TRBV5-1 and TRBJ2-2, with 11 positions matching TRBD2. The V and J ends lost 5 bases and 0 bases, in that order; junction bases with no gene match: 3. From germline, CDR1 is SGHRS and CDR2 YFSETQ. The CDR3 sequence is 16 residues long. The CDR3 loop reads CASSQTSGANTGELFF. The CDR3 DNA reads TGCGCCAGCAGTCAGACTAGCGGGGCGAACACCGGGGAGCTGTTTTTT.

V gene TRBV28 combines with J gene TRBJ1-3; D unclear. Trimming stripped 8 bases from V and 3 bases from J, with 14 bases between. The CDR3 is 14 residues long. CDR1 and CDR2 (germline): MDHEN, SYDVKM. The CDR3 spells CASRSGSDGNTIYF. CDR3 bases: TGTGCCAGCCGTTCGGGGTCTGATGGAAACACCATATATTTT.

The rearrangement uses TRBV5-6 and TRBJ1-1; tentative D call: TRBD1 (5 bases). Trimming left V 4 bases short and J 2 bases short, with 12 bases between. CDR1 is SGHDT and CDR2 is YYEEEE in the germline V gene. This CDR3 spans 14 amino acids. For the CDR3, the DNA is TGTGCCAGCAGCCGGGGGTGGGGAAACACTGAAGCTTTCTTT. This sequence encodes CASSRGWGNTEAFF.

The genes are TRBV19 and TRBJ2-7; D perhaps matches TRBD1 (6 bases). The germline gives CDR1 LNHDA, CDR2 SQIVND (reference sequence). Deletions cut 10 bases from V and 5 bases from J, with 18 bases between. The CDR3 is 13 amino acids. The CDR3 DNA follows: TGTGCCACTCTTGCGACAGGTACCAACGAGCAGTACTTC. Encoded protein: CATLATGTNEQYF.

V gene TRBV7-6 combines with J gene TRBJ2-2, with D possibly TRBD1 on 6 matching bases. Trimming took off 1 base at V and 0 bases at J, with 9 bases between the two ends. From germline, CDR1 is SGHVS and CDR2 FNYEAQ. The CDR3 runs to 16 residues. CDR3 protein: CASSLGQGTNTGELFF. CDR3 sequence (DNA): TGTGCCAGCAGCTTAGGGCAGGGGACGAACACCGGGGAGCTGTTTTTT.

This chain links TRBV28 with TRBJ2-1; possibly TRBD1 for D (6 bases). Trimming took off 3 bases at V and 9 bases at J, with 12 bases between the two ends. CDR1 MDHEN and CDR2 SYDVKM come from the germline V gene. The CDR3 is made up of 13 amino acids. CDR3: CASSFPGRGEQFF. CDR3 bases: TGTGCCAGCAGTTTTCCAGGCAGGGGTGAGCAGTTCTTC.

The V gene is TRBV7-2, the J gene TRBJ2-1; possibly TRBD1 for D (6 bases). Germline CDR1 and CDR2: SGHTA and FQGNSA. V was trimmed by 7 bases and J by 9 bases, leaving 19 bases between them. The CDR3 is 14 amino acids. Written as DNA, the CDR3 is TGTGCCAGCACCGAATGGACCCAAGGGGGTGAGCAGTTCTTC. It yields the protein CASTEWTQGGEQFF.

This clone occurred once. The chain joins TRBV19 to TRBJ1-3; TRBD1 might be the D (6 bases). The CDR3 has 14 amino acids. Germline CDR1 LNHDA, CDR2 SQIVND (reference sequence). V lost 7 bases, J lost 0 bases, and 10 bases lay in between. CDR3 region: CASNNRVSGNTIYF. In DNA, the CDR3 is TGTGCCAGTAATAACAGGGTCTCTGGAAACACCATATATTTT. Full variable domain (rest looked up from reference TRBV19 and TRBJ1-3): DGGITQSPKYLFRKEGQNVTLSCEQNLNHDAMYWYRQDPGQGLRLIYYSQIVNDFQKGDIAEGYSVSREKKESFPLTVTSAQKNPTAFYLCASNNRVSGNTIYFGEGSWLTVV.

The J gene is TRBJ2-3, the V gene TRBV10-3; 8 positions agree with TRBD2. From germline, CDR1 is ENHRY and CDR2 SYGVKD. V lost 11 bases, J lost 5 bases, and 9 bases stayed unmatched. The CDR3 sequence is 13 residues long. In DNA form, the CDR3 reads TGTGCCGTCCGGGGGGGGGCCGGAGATACGCAGTATTTT. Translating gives CAVRGGAGDTQYF.

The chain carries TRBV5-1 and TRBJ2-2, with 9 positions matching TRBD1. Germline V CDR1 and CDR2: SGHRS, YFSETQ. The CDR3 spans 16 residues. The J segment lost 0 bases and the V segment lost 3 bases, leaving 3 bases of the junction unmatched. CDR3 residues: CASSWTGASNTGELFF. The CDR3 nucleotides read TGCGCCAGCAGCTGGACAGGGGCCTCGAACACCGGGGAGCTGTTTTTT.

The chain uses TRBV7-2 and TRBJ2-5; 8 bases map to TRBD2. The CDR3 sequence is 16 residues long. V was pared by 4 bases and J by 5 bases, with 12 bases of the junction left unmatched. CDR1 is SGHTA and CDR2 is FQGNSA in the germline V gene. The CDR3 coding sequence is TGTGCCAGCAGCTACCCGGGACTAGTACAATTGGAGACCCAGTACTTC. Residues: CASSYPGLVQLETQYF.

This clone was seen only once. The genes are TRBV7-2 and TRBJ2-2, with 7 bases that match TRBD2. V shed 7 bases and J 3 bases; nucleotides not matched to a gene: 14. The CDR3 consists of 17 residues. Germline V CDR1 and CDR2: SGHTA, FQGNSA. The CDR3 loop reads CASTRDPSGVHTGELFF. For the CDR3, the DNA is TGTGCCAGCACCCGGGACCCAAGCGGGGTCCACACCGGGGAGCTGTTTTTT.

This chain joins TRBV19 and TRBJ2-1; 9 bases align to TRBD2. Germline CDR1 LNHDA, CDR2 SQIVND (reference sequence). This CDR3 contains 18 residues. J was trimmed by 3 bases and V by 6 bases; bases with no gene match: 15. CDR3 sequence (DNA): TGTGCCAGTAGCCGTTCCACCTTAGCGGGAGTATTCTACAATGAGCAGTTCTTC. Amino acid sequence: CASSRSTLAGVFYNEQFF.

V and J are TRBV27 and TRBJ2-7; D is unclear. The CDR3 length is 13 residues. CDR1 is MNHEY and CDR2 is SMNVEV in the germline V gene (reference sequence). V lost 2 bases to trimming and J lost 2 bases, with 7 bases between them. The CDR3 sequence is CASSLSYAYEQYF. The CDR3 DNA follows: TGTGCCAGCAGTTTAAGCTACGCCTACGAGCAGTACTTC.

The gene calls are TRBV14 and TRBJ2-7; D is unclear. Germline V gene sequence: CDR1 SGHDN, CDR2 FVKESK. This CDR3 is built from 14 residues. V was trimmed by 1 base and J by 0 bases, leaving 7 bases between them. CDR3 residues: CASSQGRSSYEQYF. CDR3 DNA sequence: TGTGCCAGCAGCCAAGGTCGTAGCTCCTACGAGCAGTACTTC.